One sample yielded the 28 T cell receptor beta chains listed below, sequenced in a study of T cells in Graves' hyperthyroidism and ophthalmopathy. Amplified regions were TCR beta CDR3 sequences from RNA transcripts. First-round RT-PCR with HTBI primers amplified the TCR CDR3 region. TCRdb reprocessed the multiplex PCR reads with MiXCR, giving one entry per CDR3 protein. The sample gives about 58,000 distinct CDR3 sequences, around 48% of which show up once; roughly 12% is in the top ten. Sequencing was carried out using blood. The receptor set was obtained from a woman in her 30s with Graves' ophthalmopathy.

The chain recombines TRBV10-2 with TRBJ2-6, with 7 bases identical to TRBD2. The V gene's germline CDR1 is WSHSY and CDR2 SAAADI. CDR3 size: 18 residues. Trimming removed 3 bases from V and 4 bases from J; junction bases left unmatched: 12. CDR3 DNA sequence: TGCGCCAGCAGTGATTGGACTAGTATAGGTACCGGGGCCAACGTCCTGACTTTC. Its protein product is CASSDWTSIGTGANVLTF.

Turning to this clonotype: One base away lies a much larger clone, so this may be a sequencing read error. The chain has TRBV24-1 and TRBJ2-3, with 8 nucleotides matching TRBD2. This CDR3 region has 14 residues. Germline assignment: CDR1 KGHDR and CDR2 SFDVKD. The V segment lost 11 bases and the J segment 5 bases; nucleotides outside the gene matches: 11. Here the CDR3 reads CANRSSGSRDTQYF. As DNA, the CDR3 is TGTGCCAACAGGAGCAGCGGGAGTCGAGATACGCAGTATTTT.

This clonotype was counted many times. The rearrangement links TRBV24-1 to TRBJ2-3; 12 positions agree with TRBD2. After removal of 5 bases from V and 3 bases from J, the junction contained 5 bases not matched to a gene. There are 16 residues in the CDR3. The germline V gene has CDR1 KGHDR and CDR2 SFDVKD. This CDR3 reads CATSGGLAGRTDTQYF. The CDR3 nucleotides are TGTGCCACCAGTGGAGGACTAGCGGGACGGACAGATACGCAGTATTTT.

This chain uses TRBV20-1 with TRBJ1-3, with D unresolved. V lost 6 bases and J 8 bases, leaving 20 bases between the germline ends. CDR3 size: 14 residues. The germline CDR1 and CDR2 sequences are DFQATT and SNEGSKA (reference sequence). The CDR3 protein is CSASRRPNGYTIYF. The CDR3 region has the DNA TGCAGTGCCAGTAGACGTCCAAATGGCTACACCATATATTTT.

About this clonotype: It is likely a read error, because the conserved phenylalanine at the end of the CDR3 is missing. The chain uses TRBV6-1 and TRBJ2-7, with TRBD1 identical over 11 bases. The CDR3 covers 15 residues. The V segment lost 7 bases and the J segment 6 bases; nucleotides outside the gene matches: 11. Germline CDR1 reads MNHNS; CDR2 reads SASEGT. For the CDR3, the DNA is TGTGCCAGCAATAGCCCGGACAGGGGGCGTGGCGAGCAGTACTGC. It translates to CASNSPDRGRGEQYC.

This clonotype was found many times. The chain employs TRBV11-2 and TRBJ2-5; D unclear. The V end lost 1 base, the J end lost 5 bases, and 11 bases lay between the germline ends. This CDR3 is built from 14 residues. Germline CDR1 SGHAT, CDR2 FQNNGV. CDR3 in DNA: TGTGCCAGCAGCTTAGCAGGTGTTCTCGAGACCCAGTACTTC. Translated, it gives CASSLAGVLETQYF.

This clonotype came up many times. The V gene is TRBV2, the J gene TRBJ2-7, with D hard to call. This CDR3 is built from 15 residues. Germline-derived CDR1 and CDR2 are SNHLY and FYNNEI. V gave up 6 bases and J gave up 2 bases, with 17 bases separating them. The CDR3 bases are TGTGCCAGCAGGGAACGGAGTCACGCTGCCTACGAGCAGTACTTC. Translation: CASRERSHAAYEQYF.

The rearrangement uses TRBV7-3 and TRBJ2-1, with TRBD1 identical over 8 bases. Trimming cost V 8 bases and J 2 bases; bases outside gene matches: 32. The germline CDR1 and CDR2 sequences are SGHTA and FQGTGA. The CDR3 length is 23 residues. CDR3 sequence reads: CASPSSDPPGLWLQGGAYNEQFF. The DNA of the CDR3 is TGTGCCAGCCCTAGTTCGGATCCCCCGGGGCTATGGCTACAGGGGGGAGCCTACAATGAGCAGTTCTTC.

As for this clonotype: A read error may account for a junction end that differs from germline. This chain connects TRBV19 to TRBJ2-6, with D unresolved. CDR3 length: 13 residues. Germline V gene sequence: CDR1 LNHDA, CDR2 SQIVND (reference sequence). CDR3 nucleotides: TGTGCCAGTAGTATAGATAAGGCCTCGTCAATTGTTTTC. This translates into CASSIDKASSIVF. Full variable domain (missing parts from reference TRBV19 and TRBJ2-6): DGGITQSPKYLFRKEGQNVTLSCEQNLNHDAMYWYRQDPGQGLRLIYYSQIVNDFQKGDIAEGYSVSREKKESFPLTVTSAQKNPTAFYLCASSIDKASSIVFGAGSRLTVL.

DNA for the CDR3: TGTGCCAGTAGCGAGACAGGGGGCGGAAATCAGTACTTC. Translated, it gives CASSETGGGNQYF. The chain is built from TRBV19 and TRBJ2-7; 10 bases align to TRBD1. Germline values: CDR1 LNHDA, CDR2 SQIVND (reference sequence). After removal of 6 bases from V and 10 bases from J, the junction contained 9 bases not matched to a gene. The CDR3 has 13 amino acids.

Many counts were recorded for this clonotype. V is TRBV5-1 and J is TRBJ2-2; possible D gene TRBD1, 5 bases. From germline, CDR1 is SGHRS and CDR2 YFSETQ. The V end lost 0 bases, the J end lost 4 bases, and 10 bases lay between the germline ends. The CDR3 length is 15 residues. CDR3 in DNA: TGCGCCAGCAGCTTGGGACAGTATGCCACCGGGGAGCTGTTTTTT. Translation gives CASSLGQYATGELFF.

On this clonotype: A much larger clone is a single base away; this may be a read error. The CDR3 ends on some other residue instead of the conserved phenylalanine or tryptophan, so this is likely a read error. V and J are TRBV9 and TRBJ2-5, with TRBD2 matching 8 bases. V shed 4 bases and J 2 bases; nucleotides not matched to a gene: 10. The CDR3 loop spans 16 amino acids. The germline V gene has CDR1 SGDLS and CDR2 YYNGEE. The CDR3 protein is CASSQESGGLQETQYS. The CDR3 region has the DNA TGTGCCAGCAGCCAAGAATCGGGAGGGCTTCAAGAGACCCAGTACTCC.

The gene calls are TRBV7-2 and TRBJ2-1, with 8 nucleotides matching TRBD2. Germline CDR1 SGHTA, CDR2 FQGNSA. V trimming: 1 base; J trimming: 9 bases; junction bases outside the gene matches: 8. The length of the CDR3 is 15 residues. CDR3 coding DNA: TGTGCCAGCAGCTTAGAACCGGGGGGGCGGCTTGAGCAGTTCTTC. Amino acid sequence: CASSLEPGGRLEQFF.

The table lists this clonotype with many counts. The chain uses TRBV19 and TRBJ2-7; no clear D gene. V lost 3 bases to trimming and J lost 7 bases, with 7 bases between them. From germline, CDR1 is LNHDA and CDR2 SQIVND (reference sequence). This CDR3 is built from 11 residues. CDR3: CASSILGEQYF. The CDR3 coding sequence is TGTGCCAGTAGTATCCTGGGGGAGCAGTACTTC.

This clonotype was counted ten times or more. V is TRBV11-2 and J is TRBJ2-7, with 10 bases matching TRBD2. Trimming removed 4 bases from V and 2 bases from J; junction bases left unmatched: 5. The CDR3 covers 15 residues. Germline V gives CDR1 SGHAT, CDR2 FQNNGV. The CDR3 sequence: CASSSLAGVAYEQYF. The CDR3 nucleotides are TGTGCCAGCAGCTCTCTAGCGGGAGTCGCCTACGAGCAGTACTTC.

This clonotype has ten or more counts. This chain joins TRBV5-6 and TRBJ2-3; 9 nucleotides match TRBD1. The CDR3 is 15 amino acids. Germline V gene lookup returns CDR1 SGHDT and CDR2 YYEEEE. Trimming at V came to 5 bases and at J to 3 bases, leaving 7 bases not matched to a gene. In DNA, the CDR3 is TGTGCCAGCAGTCGTTACAGGGGGCGGACAGATACGCAGTATTTT. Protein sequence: CASSRYRGRTDTQYF.

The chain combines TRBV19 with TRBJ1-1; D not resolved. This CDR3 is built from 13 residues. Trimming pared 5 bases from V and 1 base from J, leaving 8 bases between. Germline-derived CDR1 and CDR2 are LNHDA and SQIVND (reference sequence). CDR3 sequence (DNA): TGTGCCAGTAGTTCCGGACCGAACACTGAAGCTTTCTTT. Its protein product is CASSSGPNTEAFF. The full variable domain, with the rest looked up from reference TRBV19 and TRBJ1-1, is DGGITQSPKYLFRKEGQNVTLSCEQNLNHDAMYWYRQDPGQGLRLIYYSQIVNDFQKGDIAEGYSVSREKKESFPLTVTSAQKNPTAFYLCASSSGPNTEAFFGQGTRLTVV.

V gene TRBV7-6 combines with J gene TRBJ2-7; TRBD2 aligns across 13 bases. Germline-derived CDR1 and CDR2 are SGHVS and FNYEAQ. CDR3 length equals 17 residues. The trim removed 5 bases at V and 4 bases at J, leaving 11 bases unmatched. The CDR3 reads CASSPRTGTSGIYEQYF. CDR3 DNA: TGTGCCAGCAGCCCCCGAACTGGGACTAGCGGGATATACGAGCAGTACTTC.

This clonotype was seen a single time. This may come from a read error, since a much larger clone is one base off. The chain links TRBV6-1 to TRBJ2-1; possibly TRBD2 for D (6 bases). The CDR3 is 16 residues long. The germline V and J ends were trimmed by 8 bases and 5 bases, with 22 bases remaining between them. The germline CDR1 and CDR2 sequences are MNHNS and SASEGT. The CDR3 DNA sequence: TGTGCCAGCTTTTGGTCCAACGGGAGTCTAAACAATGAGCAGTTCTTC. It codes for CASFWSNGSLNNEQFF.

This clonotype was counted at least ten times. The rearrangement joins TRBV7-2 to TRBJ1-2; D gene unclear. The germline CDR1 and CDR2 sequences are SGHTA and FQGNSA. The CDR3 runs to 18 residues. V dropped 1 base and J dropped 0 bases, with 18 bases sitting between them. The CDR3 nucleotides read TGTGCCAGCAGCTTAGATCTTCGGGGTTTGGGGTCTAACTATGGCTACACCTTC. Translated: CASSLDLRGLGSNYGYTF.

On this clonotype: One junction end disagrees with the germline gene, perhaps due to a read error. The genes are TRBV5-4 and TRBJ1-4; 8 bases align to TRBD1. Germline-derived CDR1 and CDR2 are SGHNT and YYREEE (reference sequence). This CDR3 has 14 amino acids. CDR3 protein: CASSQTGADEKLFF. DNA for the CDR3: TGTGCCAGCAGCCAGACAGGGGCTGATGAGAAACTGTTTTTT.

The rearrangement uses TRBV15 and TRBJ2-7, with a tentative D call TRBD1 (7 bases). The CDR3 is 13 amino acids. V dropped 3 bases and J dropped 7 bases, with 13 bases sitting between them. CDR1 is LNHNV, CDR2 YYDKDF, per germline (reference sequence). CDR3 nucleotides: TGTGCCACCAGCAGGACAGGGACTGGTGAGCAGTACTTC. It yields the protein CATSRTGTGEQYF.

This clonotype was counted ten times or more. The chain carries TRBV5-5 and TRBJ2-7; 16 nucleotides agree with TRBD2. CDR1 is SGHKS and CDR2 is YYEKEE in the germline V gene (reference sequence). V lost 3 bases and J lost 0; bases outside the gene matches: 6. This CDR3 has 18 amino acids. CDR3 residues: CASSSGTSGRASSYEQYF. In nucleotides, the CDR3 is TGTGCCAGCAGCTCCGGGACTAGCGGGAGGGCAAGCTCCTACGAGCAGTACTTC.

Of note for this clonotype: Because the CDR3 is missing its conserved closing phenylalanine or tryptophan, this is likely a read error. The CDR3 spells CSAAGDSATEAFS. In DNA, the CDR3 is TGCAGTGCAGCAGGGGATTCTGCCACTGAAGCTTTCTCT. The chain uses TRBV20-1 and TRBJ1-1; D might be TRBD1 (6 bases). Germline V gene data show CDR1 as DFQATT and CDR2 as SNEGSKA (reference sequence). V was pared by 6 bases and J by 4 bases, with 15 bases between. The CDR3 extends over 13 amino acids.

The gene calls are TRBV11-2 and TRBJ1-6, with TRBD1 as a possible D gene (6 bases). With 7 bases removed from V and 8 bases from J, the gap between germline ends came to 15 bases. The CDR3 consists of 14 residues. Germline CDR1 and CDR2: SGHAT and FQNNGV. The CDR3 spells CASTHREADSPLHF. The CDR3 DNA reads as TGTGCCAGCACCCACAGGGAGGCCGATTCACCCCTCCACTTT.

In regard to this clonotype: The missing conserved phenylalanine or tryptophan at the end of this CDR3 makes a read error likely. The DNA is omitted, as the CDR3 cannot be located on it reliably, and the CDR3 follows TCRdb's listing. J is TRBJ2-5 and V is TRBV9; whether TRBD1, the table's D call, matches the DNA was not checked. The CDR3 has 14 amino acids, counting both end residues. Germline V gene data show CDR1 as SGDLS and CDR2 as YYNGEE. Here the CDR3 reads CASSPRGGGETQYL.

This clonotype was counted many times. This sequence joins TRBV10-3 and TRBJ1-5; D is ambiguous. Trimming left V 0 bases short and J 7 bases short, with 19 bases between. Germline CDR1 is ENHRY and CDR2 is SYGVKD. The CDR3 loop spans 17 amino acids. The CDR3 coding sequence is TGTGCCATCAGTGAGTCGAGTGTACGGAGCCCGAGGCAGCCCCAGCATTTT. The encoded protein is CAISESSVRSPRQPQHF.

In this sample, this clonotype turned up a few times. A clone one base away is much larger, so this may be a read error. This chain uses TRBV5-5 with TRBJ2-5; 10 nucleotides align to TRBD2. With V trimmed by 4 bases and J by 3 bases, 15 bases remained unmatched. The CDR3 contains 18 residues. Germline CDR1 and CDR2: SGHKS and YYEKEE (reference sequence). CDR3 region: CASSPAGASGSGEETQYF. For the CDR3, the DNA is TGTGCCAGCAGCCCTGCCGGGGCTAGCGGGAGTGGGGAAGAGACCCAGTACTTC.